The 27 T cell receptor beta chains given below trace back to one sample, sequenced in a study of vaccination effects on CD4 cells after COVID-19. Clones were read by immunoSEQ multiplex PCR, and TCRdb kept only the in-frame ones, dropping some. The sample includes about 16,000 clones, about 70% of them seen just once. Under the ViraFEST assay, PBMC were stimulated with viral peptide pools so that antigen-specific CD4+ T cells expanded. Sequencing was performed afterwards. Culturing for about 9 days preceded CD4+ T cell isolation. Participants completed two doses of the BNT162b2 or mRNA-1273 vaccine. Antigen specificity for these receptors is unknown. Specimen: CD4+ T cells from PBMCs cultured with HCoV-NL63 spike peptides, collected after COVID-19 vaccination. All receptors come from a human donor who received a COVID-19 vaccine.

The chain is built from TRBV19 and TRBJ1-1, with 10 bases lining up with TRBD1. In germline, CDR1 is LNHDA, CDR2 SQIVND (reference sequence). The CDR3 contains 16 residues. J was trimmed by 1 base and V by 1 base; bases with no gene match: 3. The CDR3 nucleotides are TGTGCCAGTAGTATAGCAAGGGACAGGGGGAACACTGAAGCTTTCTTT. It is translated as CASSIARDRGNTEAFF.

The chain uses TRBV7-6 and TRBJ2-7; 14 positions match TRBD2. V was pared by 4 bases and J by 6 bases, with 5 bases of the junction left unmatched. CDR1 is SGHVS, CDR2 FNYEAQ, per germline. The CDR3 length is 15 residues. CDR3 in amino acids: CASSSTSGRGGEQYF. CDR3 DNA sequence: TGTGCCAGCAGCTCGACTAGCGGGAGGGGTGGCGAGCAGTACTTC.

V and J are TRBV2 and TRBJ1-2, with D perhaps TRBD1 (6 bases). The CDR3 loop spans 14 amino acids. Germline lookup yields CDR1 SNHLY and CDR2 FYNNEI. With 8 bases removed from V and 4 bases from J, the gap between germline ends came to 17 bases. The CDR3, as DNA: TGTGCCAGCCACAGGGTCGCGGCTGCCTATGGCTACACCTTC. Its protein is CASHRVAAAYGYTF.

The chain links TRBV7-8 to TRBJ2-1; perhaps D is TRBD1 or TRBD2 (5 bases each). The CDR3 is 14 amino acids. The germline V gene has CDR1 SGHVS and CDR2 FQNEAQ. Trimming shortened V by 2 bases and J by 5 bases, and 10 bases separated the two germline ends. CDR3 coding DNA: TGTGCCAGCAGCTTAAGGGGAGCGGACAATGAGCAGTTCTTC. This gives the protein CASSLRGADNEQFF.

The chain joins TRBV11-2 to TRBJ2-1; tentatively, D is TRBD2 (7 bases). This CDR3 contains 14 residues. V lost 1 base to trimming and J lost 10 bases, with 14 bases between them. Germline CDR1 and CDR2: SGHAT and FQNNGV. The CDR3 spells CASSLVEGGWEQFF. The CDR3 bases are TGTGCCAGCAGCTTAGTTGAGGGGGGGTGGGAGCAGTTCTTC.

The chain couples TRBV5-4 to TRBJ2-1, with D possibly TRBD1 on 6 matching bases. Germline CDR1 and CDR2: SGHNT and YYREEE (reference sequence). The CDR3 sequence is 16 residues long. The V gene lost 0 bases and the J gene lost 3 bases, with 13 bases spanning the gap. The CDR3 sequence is CASSLDQQDSYNEQFF. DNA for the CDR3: TGTGCCAGCAGCTTGGACCAGCAGGACAGCTACAATGAGCAGTTCTTC.

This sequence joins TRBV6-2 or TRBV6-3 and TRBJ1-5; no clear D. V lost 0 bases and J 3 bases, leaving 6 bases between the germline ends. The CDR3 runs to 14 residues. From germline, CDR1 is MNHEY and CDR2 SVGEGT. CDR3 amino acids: CASSYSTTNQPQHF. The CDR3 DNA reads TGTGCCAGCAGTTACTCGACGACCAATCAGCCCCAGCATTTT.

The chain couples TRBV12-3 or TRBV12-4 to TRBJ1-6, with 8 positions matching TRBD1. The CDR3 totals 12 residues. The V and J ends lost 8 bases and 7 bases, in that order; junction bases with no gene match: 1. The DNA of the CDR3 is TGTGCCAGCCGGACAGGGAATTCACCCCTCCACTTT. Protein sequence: CASRTGNSPLHF.

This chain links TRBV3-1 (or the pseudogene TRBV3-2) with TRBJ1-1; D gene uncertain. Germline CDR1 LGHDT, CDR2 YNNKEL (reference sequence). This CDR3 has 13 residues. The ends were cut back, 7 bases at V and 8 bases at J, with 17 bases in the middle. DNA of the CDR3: TGTGCCAGCAAGTTAATGCCCTCGGGAGAAGCTTTCTTT. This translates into CASKLMPSGEAFF.

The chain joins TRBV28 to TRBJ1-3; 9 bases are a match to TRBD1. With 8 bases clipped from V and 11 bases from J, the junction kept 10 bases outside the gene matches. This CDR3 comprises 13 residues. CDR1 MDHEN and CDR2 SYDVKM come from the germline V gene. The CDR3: CASGVTGGAAIYF. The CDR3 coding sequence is TGTGCCAGCGGGGTGACAGGGGGGGCCGCCATATATTTT.

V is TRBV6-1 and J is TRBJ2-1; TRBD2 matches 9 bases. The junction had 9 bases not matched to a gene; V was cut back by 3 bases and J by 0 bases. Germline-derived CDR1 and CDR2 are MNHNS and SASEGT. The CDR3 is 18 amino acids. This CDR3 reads CASSETSGPVSSYNEQFF. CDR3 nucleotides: TGTGCCAGCAGTGAGACTAGCGGCCCAGTTAGCTCCTACAATGAGCAGTTCTTC.

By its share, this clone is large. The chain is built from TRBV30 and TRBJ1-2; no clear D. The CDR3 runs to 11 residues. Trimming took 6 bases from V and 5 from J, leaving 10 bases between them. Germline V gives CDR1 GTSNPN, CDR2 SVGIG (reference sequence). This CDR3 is CACVGRYGYTF. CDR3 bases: TGTGCCTGTGTGGGGAGGTATGGCTACACCTTC. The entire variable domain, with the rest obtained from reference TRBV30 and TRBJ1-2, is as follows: SQTIHQWPATLVQPVGSPLSLECTVEGTSNPNLYWYRQAAGRGLQLLFYSVGIGQISSEVPQNLSASRPQDRQFILSSKKLLLSDSGFYLCACVGRYGYTFGSGTRLTVV.

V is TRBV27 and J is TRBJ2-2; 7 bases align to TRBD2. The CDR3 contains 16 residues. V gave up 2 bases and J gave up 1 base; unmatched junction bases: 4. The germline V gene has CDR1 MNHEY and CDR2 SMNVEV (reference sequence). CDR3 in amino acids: CASSLVGGMNTGELFF. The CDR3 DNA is TGTGCCAGCAGTTTAGTGGGGGGGATGAACACCGGGGAGCTGTTTTTT.

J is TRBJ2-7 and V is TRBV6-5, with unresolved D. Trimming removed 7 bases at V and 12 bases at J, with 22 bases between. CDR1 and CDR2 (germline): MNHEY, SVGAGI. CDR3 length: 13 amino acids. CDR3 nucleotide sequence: TGTGCCAGCAATATGGACCGGAAGACAATTCGGTACTTC. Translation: CASNMDRKTIRYF.

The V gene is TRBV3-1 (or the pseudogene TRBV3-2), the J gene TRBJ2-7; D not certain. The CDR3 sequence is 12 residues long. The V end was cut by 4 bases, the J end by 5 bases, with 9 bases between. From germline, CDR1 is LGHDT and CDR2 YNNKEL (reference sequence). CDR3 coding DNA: TGTGCCAGCAGCCCCTACCCTAACGAGCAGTACTTC. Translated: CASSPYPNEQYF.

CDR3 bases: TGTGCCTGGAGTGTACATACCGTCAGGGATCGATTCTTGGGGTACGAGCAGTACTTC. Translation gives CAWSVHTVRDRFLGYEQYF. The chain has TRBV30 and TRBJ2-7; maybe TRBD1 (5 bases). V was pared by 0 bases and J by 4 bases, with 28 bases between. Germline CDR1 reads GTSNPN; CDR2 reads SVGIG (reference sequence). The CDR3 contains 19 residues.

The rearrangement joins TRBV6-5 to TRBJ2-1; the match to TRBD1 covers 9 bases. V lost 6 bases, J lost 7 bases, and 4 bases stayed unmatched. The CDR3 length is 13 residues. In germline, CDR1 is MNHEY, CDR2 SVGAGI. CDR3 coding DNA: TGTGCCAGCAGGACAGGGGGGTGGAATGAGCAGTTCTTC. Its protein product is CASRTGGWNEQFF.

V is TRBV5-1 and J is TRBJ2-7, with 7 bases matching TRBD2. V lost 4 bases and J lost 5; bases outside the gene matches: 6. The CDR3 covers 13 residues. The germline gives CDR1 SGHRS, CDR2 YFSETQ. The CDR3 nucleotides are TGCGCCAGCAGCAGGACTAGATTCGACGAGCAGTACTTC. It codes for CASSRTRFDEQYF.

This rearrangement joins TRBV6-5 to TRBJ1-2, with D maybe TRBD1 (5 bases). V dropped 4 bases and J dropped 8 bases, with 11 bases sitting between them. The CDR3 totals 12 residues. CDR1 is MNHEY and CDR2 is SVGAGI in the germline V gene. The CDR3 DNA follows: TGTGCCAGCAGTTCCCCCAGGGACGGCTACACCTTC. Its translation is CASSSPRDGYTF.

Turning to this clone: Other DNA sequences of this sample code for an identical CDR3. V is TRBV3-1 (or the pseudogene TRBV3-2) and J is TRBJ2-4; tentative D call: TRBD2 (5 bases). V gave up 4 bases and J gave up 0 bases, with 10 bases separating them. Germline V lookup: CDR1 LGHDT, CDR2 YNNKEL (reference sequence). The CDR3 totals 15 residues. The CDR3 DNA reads TGTGCCAGCAGCCGCACGGGAATAGCCAAAAACATTCAGTACTTC. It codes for CASSRTGIAKNIQYF.

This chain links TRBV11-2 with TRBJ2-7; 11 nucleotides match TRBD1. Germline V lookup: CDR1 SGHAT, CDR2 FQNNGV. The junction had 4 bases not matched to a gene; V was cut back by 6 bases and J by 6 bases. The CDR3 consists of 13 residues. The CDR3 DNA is TGTGCCAGCAGGCGGACAGGGGGCCCCGAGCAGTACTTC. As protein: CASRRTGGPEQYF.

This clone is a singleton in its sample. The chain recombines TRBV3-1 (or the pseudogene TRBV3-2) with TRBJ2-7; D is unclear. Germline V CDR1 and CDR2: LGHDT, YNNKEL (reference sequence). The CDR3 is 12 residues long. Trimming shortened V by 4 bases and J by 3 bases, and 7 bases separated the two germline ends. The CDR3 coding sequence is TGTGCCAGCAGCCTGGGGTACTACGAGCAGTACTTC. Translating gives CASSLGYYEQYF.

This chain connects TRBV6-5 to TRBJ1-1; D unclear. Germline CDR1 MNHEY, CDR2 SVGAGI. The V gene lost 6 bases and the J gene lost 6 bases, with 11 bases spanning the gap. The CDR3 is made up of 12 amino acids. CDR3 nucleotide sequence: TGTGCCAGCAGCAACAGAAGAGCTGAAGCTTTCTTT. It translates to CASSNRRAEAFF.

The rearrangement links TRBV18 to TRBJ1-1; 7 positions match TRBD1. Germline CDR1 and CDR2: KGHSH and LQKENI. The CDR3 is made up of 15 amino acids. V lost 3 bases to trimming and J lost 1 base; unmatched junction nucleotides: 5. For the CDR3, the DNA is TGTGCCAGCTCACCCTTCACAGGGGAGAACACTGAAGCTTTCTTT. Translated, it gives CASSPFTGENTEAFF.

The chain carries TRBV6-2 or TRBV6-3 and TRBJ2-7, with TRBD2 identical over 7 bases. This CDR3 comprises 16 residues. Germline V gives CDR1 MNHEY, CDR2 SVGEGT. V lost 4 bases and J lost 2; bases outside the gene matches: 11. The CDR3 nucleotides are TGTGCCAGCAGTTCCCATAAGCGGGGTATTCCCTACGAGCAGTACTTC. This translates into CASSSHKRGIPYEQYF.

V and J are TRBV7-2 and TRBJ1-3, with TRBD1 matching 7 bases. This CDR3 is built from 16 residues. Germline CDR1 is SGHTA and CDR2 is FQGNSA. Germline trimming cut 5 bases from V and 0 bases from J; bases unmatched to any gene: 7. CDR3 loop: CASSPGDRFSGNTIYF. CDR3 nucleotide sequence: TGTGCCAGCAGCCCCGGGGACAGATTCTCTGGAAACACCATATATTTT.

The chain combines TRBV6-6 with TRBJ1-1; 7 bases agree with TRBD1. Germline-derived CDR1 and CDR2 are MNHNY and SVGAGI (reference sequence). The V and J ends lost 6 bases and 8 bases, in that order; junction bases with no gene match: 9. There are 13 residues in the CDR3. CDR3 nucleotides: TGTGCCAGCAGAACCCCGGACAGGCTAGAAGCTTTCTTT. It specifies CASRTPDRLEAFF.